This passage covers 8 T cell receptor beta chains from one sample sequenced in a study of human T cells and chemical hapten exposure. Time point defined: patch test 2, 6 weeks after DPC sensitization. Treatment denoted: therapeutic diphenylcyclopropenone sensitization with weekly scalp DPC. Using its own MiXCR run on the RACE reads, TCRdb lists one record per CDR3 protein. The data contain 85,000 to 95,000 distinct CDR3 sequences, approximately 11% of them singletons. The source was whole blood, collected in connection with sensitization to the hapten diphenylcyclopropenone (DPC). The source is a man aged 40-49 years with alopecia areata. Some clones in this sample may be carry-over from other donors' samples.

The sample holds a few counts of this clonotype. V and J are TRBV9 and TRBJ1-1; D is perhaps TRBD1 (6 bases). Germline V gives CDR1 SGDLS, CDR2 YYNGEE. The CDR3 is made up of 15 amino acids. Trimming shortened V by 4 bases and J by 5 bases, and 18 bases separated the two germline ends. CDR3 sequence: CASSSTQGLETEAFF. CDR3 nucleotides: TGTGCCAGCAGCTCAACCCAGGGGCTGGAGACTGAAGCTTTCTTT.

This clonotype was observed at least ten times. This chain joins TRBV27 and TRBJ2-5; TRBD1 aligns across 7 bases. Germline CDR1 reads MNHEY; CDR2 reads SMNVEV (reference sequence). The CDR3 loop spans 15 amino acids. With V trimmed by 2 bases and J by 4 bases, 7 bases remained unmatched. The CDR3 DNA sequence: TGTGCCAGCAGTTTAAACAACAGGGGCTTAGAGACCCAGTACTTC. Residues: CASSLNNRGLETQYF.

This clonotype occurred many times. One junction end disagrees with the germline gene, perhaps due to a read error. This rearrangement joins TRBV10-2 to TRBJ2-6; TRBD1 or TRBD2 may be the D gene (7 bases each). The CDR3 totals 16 residues. CDR1 and CDR2 (germline): WSHSY, SAAADI. CDR3 region: CASSPGGGSGANVLTF. CDR3 DNA: TGTGCCAGCAGCCCAGGGGGGGGCTCTGGGGCCAACGTCCTGACTTTC.

This clonotype was observed at least ten times. The J gene is TRBJ2-3, the V gene TRBV2; TRBD2 matches 8 bases. The CDR3 loop spans 13 amino acids. Germline V CDR1 and CDR2: SNHLY, FYNNEI. Trimming removed 11 bases from V and 2 bases from J; junction bases left unmatched: 6. CDR3 sequence reads: CAGGTRTTDTQYF. CDR3 DNA: TGTGCCGGGGGGACTAGAACCACAGATACGCAGTATTTT.

The table lists this clonotype with many counts. The V call is TRBV4-1, the J call TRBJ2-2; TRBD2 matches 7 bases. Germline V gene sequence: CDR1 MGHRA, CDR2 YSYEKL. V shed 10 bases, J shed 8 bases, and the junction held 7 bases outside the gene matches. The CDR3 runs 12 residues. CDR3 nucleotide sequence: TGCGCCATAGAGCGGGATAAGGGGGAGCTGTTTTTT. It is translated as CAIERDKGELFF.

This clonotype was seen many times. This chain links TRBV6-2 or TRBV6-3 with TRBJ2-1, with D perhaps being TRBD1 or TRBD2 (5 bases each). There are 15 residues in the CDR3. CDR1 is MNHEY and CDR2 is SVGEGT in the germline V gene. Trimming pared 0 bases from V and 9 bases from J, leaving 15 bases between. This CDR3 reads CASSYSAGTSGEQFF. The CDR3 DNA is TGTGCCAGCAGTTACTCGGCCGGGACGTCTGGTGAGCAGTTCTTC.

The rearrangement uses TRBV2 and TRBJ2-5, with no clear D. Trimming took off 4 bases at V and 3 bases at J, with 15 bases between the two ends. CDR1 is SNHLY, CDR2 FYNNEI, per germline. The CDR3 contains 15 residues. Here the CDR3 DNA reads TGTGCCAGCAGTGGAGCGAGGCCCGCAGAAGAGACCCAGTACTTC. Amino acid sequence: CASSGARPAEETQYF.

This clonotype has more than one count but fewer than ten. The V and J genes are TRBV24-1 and TRBJ2-3, with 12 bases identical to TRBD2. Germline V gene lookup returns CDR1 KGHDR and CDR2 SFDVKD. V shed 3 bases, J shed 3 bases, and the junction held 3 bases outside the gene matches. This CDR3 is built from 16 residues. This CDR3 reads CATSDRLAGATDTQYF. CDR3 coding DNA: TGTGCCACCAGTGATAGACTAGCGGGAGCGACAGATACGCAGTATTTT.